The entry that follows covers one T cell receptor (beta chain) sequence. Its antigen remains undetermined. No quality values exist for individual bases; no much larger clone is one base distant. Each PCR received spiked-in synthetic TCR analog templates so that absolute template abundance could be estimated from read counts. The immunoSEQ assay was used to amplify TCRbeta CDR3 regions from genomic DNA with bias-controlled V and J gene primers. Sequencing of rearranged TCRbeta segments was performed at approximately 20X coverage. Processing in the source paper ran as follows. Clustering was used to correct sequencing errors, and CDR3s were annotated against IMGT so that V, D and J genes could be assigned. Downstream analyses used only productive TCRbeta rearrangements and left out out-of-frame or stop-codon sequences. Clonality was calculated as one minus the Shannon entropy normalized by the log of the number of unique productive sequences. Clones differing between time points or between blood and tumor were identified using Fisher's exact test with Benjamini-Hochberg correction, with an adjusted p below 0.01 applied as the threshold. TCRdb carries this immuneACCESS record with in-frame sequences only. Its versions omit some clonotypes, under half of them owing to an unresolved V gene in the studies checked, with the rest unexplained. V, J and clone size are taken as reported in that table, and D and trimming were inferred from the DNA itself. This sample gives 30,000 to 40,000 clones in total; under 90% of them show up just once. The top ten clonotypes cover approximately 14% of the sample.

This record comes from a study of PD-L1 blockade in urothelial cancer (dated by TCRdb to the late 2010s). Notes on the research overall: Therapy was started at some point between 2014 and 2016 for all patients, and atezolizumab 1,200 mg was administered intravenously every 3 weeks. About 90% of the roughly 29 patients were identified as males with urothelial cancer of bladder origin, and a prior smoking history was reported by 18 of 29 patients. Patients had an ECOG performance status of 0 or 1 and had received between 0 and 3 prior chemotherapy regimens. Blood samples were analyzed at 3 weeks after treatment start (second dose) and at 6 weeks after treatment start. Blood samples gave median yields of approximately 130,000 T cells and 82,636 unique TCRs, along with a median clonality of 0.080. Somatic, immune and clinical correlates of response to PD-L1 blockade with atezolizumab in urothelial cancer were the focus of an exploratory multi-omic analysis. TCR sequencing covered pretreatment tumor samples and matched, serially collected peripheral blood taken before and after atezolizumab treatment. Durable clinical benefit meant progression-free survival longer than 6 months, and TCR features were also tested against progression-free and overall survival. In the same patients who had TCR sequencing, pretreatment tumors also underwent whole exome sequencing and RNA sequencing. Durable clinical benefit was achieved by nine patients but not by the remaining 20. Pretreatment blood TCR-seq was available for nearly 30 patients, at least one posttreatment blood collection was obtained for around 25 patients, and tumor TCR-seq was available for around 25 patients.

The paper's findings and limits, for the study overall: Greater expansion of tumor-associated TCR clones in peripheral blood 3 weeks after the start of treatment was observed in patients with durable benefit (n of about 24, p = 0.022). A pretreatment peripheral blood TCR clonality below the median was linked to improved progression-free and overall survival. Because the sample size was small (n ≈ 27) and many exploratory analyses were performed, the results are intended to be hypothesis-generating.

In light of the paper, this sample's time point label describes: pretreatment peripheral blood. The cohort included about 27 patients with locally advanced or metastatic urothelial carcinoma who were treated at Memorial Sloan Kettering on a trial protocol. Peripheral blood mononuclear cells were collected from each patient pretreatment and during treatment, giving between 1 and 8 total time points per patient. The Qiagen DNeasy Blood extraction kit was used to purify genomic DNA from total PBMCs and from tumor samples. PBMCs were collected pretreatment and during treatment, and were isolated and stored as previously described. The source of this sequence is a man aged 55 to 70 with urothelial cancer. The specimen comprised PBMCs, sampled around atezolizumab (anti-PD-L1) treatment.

The nucleotide sequence is given as TGCGCCAGCAGTGAGAATATGGGCCCGGGGTACGAGCAGTACTTC. Its protein product is CASSENMGPGYEQYF. The chain is assembled from TRBV10-1 and TRBJ2-7, with TRBD2 as a weak D call on 5 bases. The junction shows trimming of 2 bases on V and 4 bases on J, plus 15 bases between the germline ends. As encoded in the germline V gene (reference sequence), CDR1 is WNHNN while CDR2 is SYGVQD. The CDR3 goes from the cysteine to the phenylalanine over 15 residues. Of all the DNA, just the CDR3 is kept, 45 bases in frame from base 1.